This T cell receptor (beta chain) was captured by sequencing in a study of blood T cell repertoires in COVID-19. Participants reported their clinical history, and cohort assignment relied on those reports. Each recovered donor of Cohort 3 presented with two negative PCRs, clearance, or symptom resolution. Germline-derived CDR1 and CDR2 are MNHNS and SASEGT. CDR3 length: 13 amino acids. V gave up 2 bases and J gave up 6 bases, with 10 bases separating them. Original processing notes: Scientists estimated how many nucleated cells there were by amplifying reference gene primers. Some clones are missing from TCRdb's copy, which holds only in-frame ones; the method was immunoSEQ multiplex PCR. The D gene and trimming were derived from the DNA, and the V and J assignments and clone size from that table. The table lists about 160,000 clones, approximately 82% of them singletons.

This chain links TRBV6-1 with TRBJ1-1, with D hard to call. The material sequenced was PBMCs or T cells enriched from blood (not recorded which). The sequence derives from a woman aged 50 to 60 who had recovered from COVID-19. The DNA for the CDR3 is TGTGCCAGCAGTGAACAGGTAGGATCTGAAGCTTTCTTT. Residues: CASSEQVGSEAFF.